A single sample gave rise to the 30 T cell receptor beta chains below, sequenced in a study of shared clonotypes between healthy human individuals. Here immunoSEQ multiplex PCR was the method, and the copy in TCRdb shows in-frame clones only, minus some. The table shows about 2.1 million clones, with just under 95% occurring only once. Naive-designated CD8 cells lacked CD45RO, were positively enriched for CCR7, and omitted terminally differentiated effector memory CD45RA+ cells. Sequencing was done on a sample of naive CD8+ T cells from PBMCs. The receptors were sampled from a man in his late teens or twenties in good health. Some clones in this sample may be carry-over from other donors' samples.

V and J are TRBV13 and TRBJ2-5; TRBD2 aligns across 9 bases. Unmatched junction bases numbered 7, after V lost 5 bases and J lost 0 bases. Germline CDR1 and CDR2: PRHDT and FYEKMQ (reference sequence). The CDR3 runs to 16 residues. CDR3 protein: CASSRSGRLYQETQYF. The DNA for the CDR3 is TGTGCCAGCAGCCGGAGCGGGAGGCTTTACCAAGAGACCCAGTACTTC. The whole variable domain, filled in from reference TRBV13 and TRBJ2-5, reads AAGVIQSPRHLIKEKRETATLKCYPIPRHDTVYWYQQGPGQDPQFLISFYEKMQSDKGSIPDRFSAQQFSDYHSELNMSSLELGDSALYFCASSRSGRLYQETQYFGPGTRLLVL.

The chain has TRBV28 and TRBJ1-5; no clear D gene. CDR1 is MDHEN and CDR2 is SYDVKM in the germline V gene. V dropped 4 bases and J dropped 2 bases, with 12 bases sitting between them. CDR3 length: 15 residues. The CDR3 nucleotides are TGTGCCAGCAGTTCGAGGGAGATGGGCAATCAGCCCCAGCATTTT. It encodes CASSSREMGNQPQHF.

The V gene is TRBV4-2, the J gene TRBJ2-3; no clear D. Germline loops: CDR1 LGHNA, CDR2 YNFKEQ. This CDR3 has 16 amino acids. Deletions cut 0 bases from V and 2 bases from J, with 12 bases between. CDR3 nucleotides: TGTGCCAGCAGCCAAGAACAGCCCTCCTACACAGATACGCAGTATTTT. It yields the protein CASSQEQPSYTDTQYF.

The CDR3 reads CASSPFREDTDTQYF. The CDR3 region has the DNA TGTGCCAGCTCACCATTCCGGGAGGACACAGATACGCAGTATTTT. The chain joins TRBV18 to TRBJ2-3; TRBD2 matches at 7 bases. V dropped 2 bases and J dropped 2; count of bases not matched to a gene: 4. CDR3 length: 15 residues. Per the germline V gene, CDR1 is KGHSH and CDR2 is LQKENI.

The chain has TRBV19 and TRBJ1-1; D may be TRBD1 (5 bases). The length of the CDR3 is 15 residues. Germline assignment: CDR1 LNHDA and CDR2 SQIVND (reference sequence). V was cut by 8 bases and J by 0 bases, with 16 bases left in between. CDR3 sequence reads: CASSRRGGMNTEAFF. The CDR3 coding sequence is TGTGCCAGTTCTAGGAGGGGAGGGATGAACACTGAAGCTTTCTTT.

Comment on this clone: This sample also contains other DNA sequences that code for the same CDR3. V and J are TRBV9 and TRBJ2-2; no reliable D call. Trimming took 0 bases from V and 3 from J, leaving 6 bases between them. Germline values: CDR1 SGDLS, CDR2 YYNGEE. The CDR3 consists of 14 residues. The CDR3 loop is CASSVGGDTGELFF. CDR3 nucleotide sequence: TGTGCCAGCAGCGTAGGAGGAGACACCGGGGAGCTGTTTTTT.

The chain joins TRBV7-2 to TRBJ2-3, with D possibly TRBD1 on 6 matching bases. V was pared by 1 base and J by 4 bases, with 12 bases between. Germline V gene lookup returns CDR1 SGHTA and CDR2 FQGNSA. CDR3 length: 15 residues. The CDR3 DNA reads TGTGCCAGCAGCTTAGAAGGGGGTGCGGCAGATACGCAGTATTTT. Residues: CASSLEGGAADTQYF.

The CDR3 DNA is TGTGCCAGCAGCTTAGGATTTGGCTACGAGCAGTACTTC. Translated: CASSLGFGYEQYF. The chain joins TRBV7-2 to TRBJ2-7; unclear D gene. Trimming removed 1 base from V and 3 bases from J, with 7 bases in between. The CDR3 contains 13 residues. CDR1 is SGHTA and CDR2 is FQGNSA in the germline V gene.

The chain is built from TRBV9 and TRBJ2-7; tentative D call: TRBD1 (5 bases). V shed 2 bases and J shed 7 bases, with 10 bases lying between them. CDR1 is SGDLS and CDR2 is YYNGEE in the germline V gene. CDR3 length: 12 residues. CDR3 amino acids: CASSVSKGEQYF. The CDR3 bases are TGTGCCAGCAGCGTCAGCAAGGGGGAGCAGTACTTC.

This clone was seen only once. The genes are TRBV9 and TRBJ2-2; maybe TRBD1 (6 bases). Trimming pared 5 bases from V and 7 bases from J, leaving 9 bases between. Germline loops: CDR1 SGDLS, CDR2 YYNGEE. CDR3 length: 12 residues. The CDR3 nucleotides are TGTGCCAGCAGACAGGGATTCGGGGAGCTGTTTTTT. The encoded protein is CASRQGFGELFF.

About this clone itself: The same CDR3 also results from other DNA sequences found in this sample. The rearrangement joins TRBV7-8 to TRBJ2-7, with TRBD2 matching 10 bases. V shed 5 bases and J 0 bases; nucleotides not matched to a gene: 4. The CDR3 is 15 amino acids. Germline assignment: CDR1 SGHVS and CDR2 FQNEAQ. The CDR3: CASSLTSGNSYEQYF. The CDR3 DNA follows: TGTGCCAGCAGCCTAACTAGCGGGAACTCCTACGAGCAGTACTTC.

V usage is TRBV7-2 and J usage is TRBJ2-1; D gene unclear. V lost 0 bases to trimming and J lost 7 bases, with 7 bases between them. The CDR3 contains 13 residues. Germline CDR1 is SGHTA and CDR2 is FQGNSA. The CDR3 reads CASSLAGRNEQFF. DNA of the CDR3: TGTGCCAGCAGCTTAGCGGGCCGGAATGAGCAGTTCTTC.

CDR3 loop: CASSQELAGLAKNIQYF. Written as DNA, the CDR3 is TGCGCCAGCAGCCAAGAGTTAGCGGGCCTAGCCAAAAACATTCAGTACTTC. The chain joins TRBV4-1 to TRBJ2-4, with 7 bases matching TRBD2. Trimming removed 0 bases from V and 0 bases from J; junction bases left unmatched: 5. CDR1 and CDR2 from the germline V gene are MGHRA and YSYEKL. There are 17 residues in the CDR3.

J is TRBJ1-5 and V is TRBV28, with 10 bases fitting TRBD1. Per the germline V gene, CDR1 is MDHEN and CDR2 is SYDVKM. The length of the CDR3 is 17 residues. V was pared by 6 bases and J by 4 bases, with 12 bases of the junction left unmatched. The CDR3 here is CASSPQGPGQGNQPQHF. The CDR3, as DNA: TGTGCCAGCAGCCCCCAGGGACCGGGACAGGGGAATCAGCCCCAGCATTTT.

The rearrangement joins TRBV25-1 to TRBJ1-1; D may be TRBD1 (6 bases). CDR3 length: 16 residues. Deletions cut 1 base from V and 1 base from J, with 13 bases between. CDR1 is MGHDK and CDR2 is SYGVNS in the germline V gene. Here the CDR3 reads CASSESAGTTNTEAFF. The CDR3, as DNA: TGTGCCAGCAGTGAATCTGCCGGGACAACGAACACTGAAGCTTTCTTT.

The chain combines TRBV19 with TRBJ1-1; 9 bases are a match to TRBD1. CDR1 is LNHDA, CDR2 SQIVND, per germline (reference sequence). The CDR3 totals 15 residues. V gave up 5 bases and J gave up 10 bases; unmatched junction bases: 14. The CDR3 nucleotides are TGTGCCAGTAGTCCAGCCCCGGGACAGGGTCATGGAGCTTTCTTT. Translated, it gives CASSPAPGQGHGAFF.

Details on this clone: Relative to the germline gene, one junction end is altered; a read error may explain this. DNA for the CDR3: TGTGCCAGCAGTTTACCCCCTCGTGTTGGCCATAGCGATCAGCCCCAGCATTTT. This encodes CASSLPPRVGHSDQPQHF. The J gene is TRBJ1-5, the V gene TRBV28; no definite D call. The germline V gene has CDR1 MDHEN and CDR2 SYDVKM. The CDR3 runs 18 residues.

The chain carries TRBV19 and TRBJ1-1; tentative D call: TRBD1 (5 bases). The CDR3 consists of 16 residues. Germline V gene lookup returns CDR1 LNHDA and CDR2 SQIVND (reference sequence). V was trimmed by 3 bases and J by 7 bases, leaving 21 bases between them. The CDR3 reads CASSILLGTPVNEAFF. For the CDR3, the DNA is TGTGCCAGTAGTATCCTGCTGGGGACGCCCGTTAATGAAGCTTTCTTT.

This clone has a single count. The J gene is TRBJ2-2, the V gene TRBV4-1; 13 bases are shared with TRBD2. This CDR3 has 17 residues. V shed 4 bases and J 0 bases; nucleotides not matched to a gene: 2. In germline, CDR1 is MGHRA, CDR2 YSYEKL. The CDR3 DNA is TGCGCCAGCAGCCTCGGACTAGCGGGGGCGAACACCGGGGAGCTGTTTTTT. Its translation: CASSLGLAGANTGELFF.

The chain links TRBV28 to TRBJ2-2; 7 nucleotides line up with TRBD2. V shed 5 bases, J shed 2 bases, and the junction held 14 bases outside the gene matches. In germline, CDR1 is MDHEN, CDR2 SYDVKM. The CDR3 runs to 18 residues. CDR3 residues: CASSPWGSGPTNTGELFF. CDR3 in DNA: TGTGCCAGCAGTCCCTGGGGTAGCGGGCCTACAAACACCGGGGAGCTGTTTTTT.

The chain carries TRBV10-3 and TRBJ2-1; 7 bases match TRBD2. The germline V gene encodes CDR1 ENHRY and CDR2 SYGVKD. Trimming cost V 5 bases and J 4 bases; bases outside gene matches: 8. CDR3 length: 15 amino acids. The CDR3 DNA reads TGTGCCATCAGTCTCGCAAGCGGGAAATACAATGAGCAGTTCTTC. Translating gives CAISLASGKYNEQFF.

This clone was recorded only once. The chain joins TRBV7-2 to TRBJ1-1; 7 nucleotides align to TRBD1. The CDR3 sequence is 15 residues long. The germline V gene has CDR1 SGHTA and CDR2 FQGNSA. With V trimmed by 5 bases and J by 4 bases, 10 bases remained unmatched. The CDR3 protein is CASSARTGRTTEAFF. In nucleotides, the CDR3 is TGTGCCAGCAGCGCCCGGACAGGACGGACCACTGAAGCTTTCTTT.

This chain connects TRBV7-2 to TRBJ1-2; TRBD1 might be the D (5 bases). Trimming removed 1 base at V and 8 bases at J, with 17 bases between. The CDR3 consists of 15 residues. CDR1 is SGHTA and CDR2 is FQGNSA in the germline V gene. The CDR3 protein is CASSLGSTGGLGYTF. The DNA of the CDR3 is TGTGCCAGCAGCTTAGGGTCGACGGGGGGTCTCGGCTACACCTTC.

The chain links TRBV4-1 to TRBJ2-4, with TRBD1 as a possible D gene (6 bases). Per the germline V gene, CDR1 is MGHRA and CDR2 is YSYEKL. The V end lost 1 base, the J end lost 3 bases, and 19 bases lay between the germline ends. There are 18 residues in the CDR3. CDR3 sequence reads: CASSQGYREGESKNIQYF. The CDR3 DNA follows: TGCGCCAGCAGCCAAGGTTACAGGGAAGGGGAGAGCAAAAACATTCAGTACTTC.

V and J are TRBV29-1 and TRBJ1-2, with D maybe TRBD1 (5 bases). This CDR3 spans 13 amino acids. Germline loops: CDR1 SQVTM, CDR2 ANQGSEA. V was clipped by 3 bases and J by 2 bases, with 10 bases between them. CDR3 DNA: TGCAGCGTTGAGGAAGGGGCGAACTATGGCTACACCTTC. It encodes CSVEEGANYGYTF.

V and J are TRBV2 and TRBJ1-5; D is perhaps TRBD1 (5 bases). Germline CDR1 reads SNHLY; CDR2 reads FYNNEI. Trimming cost V 5 bases and J 2 bases, with 10 bases left between them. The CDR3 loop spans 14 amino acids. The CDR3 spells CASSRGRGNQPQHF. In DNA, the CDR3 is TGTGCCAGCAGTAGGGGCAGAGGCAATCAGCCCCAGCATTTT.

The V gene is TRBV12-2, the J gene TRBJ1-5; TRBD1 is taken as the D call from the table, unchecked against the DNA. TRBV12-2 is a pseudogene. This CDR3 region has 16 residues. This chain's CDR3 is CASRLRTGPPDQPQHF. The CDR3 DNA sequence: TGTGCAAGTCGCTTAAGGACAGGGCCACCCGATCAGCCCCAGCATTTT.

This chain connects TRBV6-5 to TRBJ2-7; 8 bases line up with TRBD2. The CDR3 has 15 amino acids. Germline CDR1 and CDR2: MNHEY and SVGAGI. V shed 7 bases and J 5 bases; nucleotides not matched to a gene: 13. This chain's CDR3 is CASTISGAQGDEQYF. CDR3 nucleotides: TGTGCCAGCACAATTAGCGGGGCCCAAGGCGACGAGCAGTACTTC.

The chain combines TRBV6-6 with TRBJ2-7, with D possibly TRBD1 on 6 matching bases. CDR1 is MNHNY, CDR2 SVGAGI, per germline (reference sequence). V was pared by 3 bases and J by 4 bases, with 13 bases between. This CDR3 comprises 14 residues. The CDR3 DNA sequence: TGTGCCAGCAGTTATGGACAGTCCCCGTACGAGCAGTACTTC. This gives the protein CASSYGQSPYEQYF.

The rearrangement uses TRBV19 and TRBJ2-1, with D maybe TRBD2 (5 bases). The V gene's germline CDR1 is LNHDA and CDR2 SQIVND (reference sequence). There are 13 residues in the CDR3. V was pared by 7 bases and J by 8 bases, with 15 bases between. CDR3 coding DNA: TGTGCCAGTAAGGATGAAGGAGGCTATGAGCAGTTCTTC. Translated: CASKDEGGYEQFF.